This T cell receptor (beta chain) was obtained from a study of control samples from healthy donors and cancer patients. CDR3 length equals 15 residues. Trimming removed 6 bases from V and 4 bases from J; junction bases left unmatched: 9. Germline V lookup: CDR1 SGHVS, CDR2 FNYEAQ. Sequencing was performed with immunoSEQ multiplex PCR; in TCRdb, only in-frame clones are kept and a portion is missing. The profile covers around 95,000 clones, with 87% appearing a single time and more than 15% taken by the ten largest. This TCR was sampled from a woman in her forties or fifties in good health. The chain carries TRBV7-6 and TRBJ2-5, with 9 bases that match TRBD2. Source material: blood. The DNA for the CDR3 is TGTGCCAGCAGTCCTTTTAGCGGGAGAGGAGAGACCCAGTACTTC. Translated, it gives CASSPFSGRGETQYF.